Listed here are 31 T cell receptor beta chains from one sample, sequenced in a study of spatial heterogeneity in lung cancer (dated by TCRdb to the late 2010s). The library came from 5' RACE. The sequencer listed for this sample is NextSeq 500. TCRdb reworked the public reads: Q25 trimming with fastp, MiXCR clone assembly, productive beta chains retained. Every entry covers one CDR3 protein and lists the most common genes and DNA from its rows. Within this sample are some 45,000 distinct CDR3 sequences, with around 11% of them counted one time only. The ten largest make up roughly 40% of the sample. The time point label of this sample denotes: sample taken at primary tumor resection. For TCR sequencing, whole RNA was extracted from tumor and nontumor lung tissue, or from cryopreserved PBMC samples, and no cell sorting was done. This sample comprised PBMCs, obtained at surgery. The receptor set was obtained from a female donor with early-stage non-small cell lung cancer.

V is TRBV7-8 and J is TRBJ2-7, with TRBD1 matching 11 bases. V was pared by 4 bases and J by 4 bases, with 3 bases of the junction left unmatched. The germline V gene has CDR1 SGHVS and CDR2 FQNEAQ. This CDR3 has 14 amino acids. CDR3 region: CASSSWDRGYEQYF. DNA of the CDR3: TGTGCCAGCAGCTCCTGGGACAGGGGGTACGAGCAGTACTTC.

At least ten counts were recorded for this clonotype. The chain uses TRBV27 and TRBJ1-1; 9 bases match TRBD1. The junction had 11 bases not matched to a gene; V was cut back by 5 bases and J by 1 base. The CDR3 is 17 amino acids. Germline V CDR1 and CDR2: MNHEY, SMNVEV (reference sequence). Written as DNA, the CDR3 is TGTGCCAGCAGTACATGGGACAGGGCAGTAGAGAACACTGAAGCTTTCTTT. This codes for CASSTWDRAVENTEAFF.

This clonotype appeared a few times. The V call is TRBV5-4, the J call TRBJ1-4, with unresolved D. Trimming left V 4 bases short and J 2 bases short, with 12 bases between. The CDR3 runs to 15 residues. The germline gives CDR1 SGHNT, CDR2 YYREEE (reference sequence). The CDR3: CASSDGGRTNEKLFF. The CDR3 nucleotides read TGTGCCAGCAGCGACGGAGGACGCACTAATGAAAAACTGTTTTTT.

The chain couples TRBV19 to TRBJ2-5, with a tentative D call TRBD1 (5 bases). Deletions cut 4 bases from V and 4 bases from J, with 10 bases between. The CDR3 contains 13 residues. The germline V gene has CDR1 LNHDA and CDR2 SQIVND (reference sequence). The CDR3 region is CASSTGQAETQYF. CDR3 coding DNA: TGTGCCAGTAGTACTGGACAAGCAGAGACCCAGTACTTC. Complete variable domain (other parts from reference TRBV19 and TRBJ2-5): DGGITQSPKYLFRKEGQNVTLSCEQNLNHDAMYWYRQDPGQGLRLIYYSQIVNDFQKGDIAEGYSVSREKKESFPLTVTSAQKNPTAFYLCASSTGQAETQYFGPGTRLLVL.

The rearrangement uses TRBV30 and TRBJ1-6, with D possibly being TRBD1 (6 bases). The CDR3 spans 13 residues. In germline, CDR1 is GTSNPN, CDR2 SVGIG (reference sequence). The V end lost 7 bases, the J end lost 4 bases, and 11 bases lay between the germline ends. The CDR3 here is CASRQDYNSPLHF. As DNA, the CDR3 is TGTGCCTCCCGACAGGATTATAATTCACCCCTCCACTTT.

This clonotype appeared a few times. This chain joins TRBV3-1 and TRBJ2-5; either TRBD1 or TRBD2 may supply D (7 bases each). The CDR3 loop spans 16 amino acids. Germline V CDR1 and CDR2: LGHDT, YNNKEL (reference sequence). Trimming cost V 4 bases and J 4 bases, with 19 bases left between them. The CDR3 spells CASSPGGGGGGETQYF. The CDR3 DNA reads as TGTGCCAGCAGCCCAGGGGGGGGCGGGGGCGGAGAGACCCAGTACTTC.

This clonotype was detected a few times. The chain is built from TRBV4-1 and TRBJ2-5, with a possible D match to TRBD2 (6 bases). V gave up 0 bases and J gave up 4 bases, with 12 bases separating them. CDR3 length: 15 residues. In germline, CDR1 is MGHRA, CDR2 YSYEKL. CDR3 loop: CASSQEFRGGETQYF. The CDR3 bases are TGCGCCAGCAGCCAAGAATTCCGGGGAGGAGAGACCCAGTACTTC.

The gene calls are TRBV27 and TRBJ2-7; 11 bases fit TRBD1. Germline CDR1 MNHEY, CDR2 SMNVEV (reference sequence). Trimming removed 3 bases from V and 5 bases from J; junction bases left unmatched: 3. The CDR3 extends over 14 amino acids. CDR3 DNA sequence: TGTGCCAGCAGTTTCGGGACAGGGGGGGACGAGCAGTACTTC. Its translation is CASSFGTGGDEQYF.

The chain uses TRBV5-4 and TRBJ2-3, with TRBD2 identical over 11 bases. CDR3 length equals 16 residues. Germline V gene data show CDR1 as SGHNT and CDR2 as YYREEE (reference sequence). The V segment lost 3 bases and the J segment 0 bases; nucleotides outside the gene matches: 3. CDR3 in amino acids: CASSSTSGASTDTQYF. The CDR3 nucleotides read TGTGCCAGCAGCTCGACTAGCGGGGCGAGCACAGATACGCAGTATTTT.

This rearrangement joins TRBV6-5 to TRBJ1-3; no clear D. With 8 bases removed from V and 0 bases from J, the gap between germline ends came to 17 bases. The V gene's germline CDR1 is MNHEY and CDR2 SVGAGI. The CDR3 spans 16 residues. The CDR3 protein is CASSNWTPSSGNTIYF. DNA of the CDR3: TGTGCCAGCTCGAACTGGACGCCGAGCTCTGGAAACACCATATATTTT.

This clonotype has more than one count but fewer than ten. The chain has TRBV20-1 and TRBJ1-1, with D possibly TRBD1 on 5 matching bases. Germline loops: CDR1 DFQATT, CDR2 SNEGSKA (reference sequence). The CDR3 extends over 14 amino acids. V was pared by 5 bases and J by 5 bases, with 18 bases between. The CDR3, as DNA: TGCAGTGCTTTCCTCATGGGAGGGGAGACTGAAGCTTTCTTT. It yields the protein CSAFLMGGETEAFF.

The chain is built from TRBV7-2 and TRBJ1-4; D gene uncertain. The CDR3 runs to 15 residues. Germline lookup yields CDR1 SGHTA and CDR2 FQGNSA. Between the trimmed V and J ends, which lost 5 bases and 0 bases, there was a span of 10 bases. The CDR3, as DNA: TGTGCCAGCAGCCCCGGCGGGGCAACTAATGAAAAACTGTTTTTT. Residues: CASSPGGATNEKLFF. Full variable domain (rest looked up from reference TRBV7-2 and TRBJ1-4): GAGVSQSPSNKVTEKGKDVELRCDPISGHTALYWYRQSLGQGLEFLIYFQGNSAPDKSGLPSDRFSAERTGGSVSTLTIQRTQQEDSAVYLCASSPGGATNEKLFFGSGTQLSVL.

This rearrangement joins TRBV18 to TRBJ2-2; D possibly corresponds to TRBD1 (6 bases). The germline V gene encodes CDR1 KGHSH and CDR2 LQKENI. CDR3 size: 15 residues. The V gene lost 2 bases and the J gene lost 4 bases, with 11 bases spanning the gap. The CDR3 coding sequence is TGTGCCAGCTCACCAATTCAGGGGCCCACCGGGGAGCTGTTTTTT. It specifies CASSPIQGPTGELFF.

The V gene is TRBV7-8, the J gene TRBJ1-5; a weak D match, TRBD1 (5 bases). The CDR3 is made up of 15 amino acids. The V and J ends lost 8 bases and 5 bases respectively, with 19 bases between them. CDR1 is SGHVS and CDR2 is FQNEAQ in the germline V gene. CDR3 sequence: CASWGQRDGYQPQHF. The DNA of the CDR3 is TGTGCCAGCTGGGGTCAACGGGACGGGTATCAGCCCCAGCATTTT.

J is TRBJ1-2 and V is TRBV6-6; 7 bases are shared with TRBD1. This CDR3 spans 13 amino acids. Germline loops: CDR1 MNHNY, CDR2 SVGAGI (reference sequence). V was pared by 6 bases and J by 4 bases, with 5 bases of the junction left unmatched. DNA of the CDR3: TGTGCCAGCAGCCTGGACAGGACCTATGGCTACACCTTC. As protein: CASSLDRTYGYTF.

This clonotype has a handful of counts. This chain uses TRBV9 with TRBJ2-3; 8 bases agree with TRBD1. This CDR3 spans 14 amino acids. Trimming at V came to 6 bases and at J to 4 bases, leaving 7 bases not matched to a gene. The V gene's germline CDR1 is SGDLS and CDR2 YYNGEE. The CDR3 here is CASTGRGPADTQYF. The CDR3 DNA reads TGTGCCAGCACGGGCAGGGGGCCCGCAGATACGCAGTATTTT. The whole variable domain, filled in from reference TRBV9 and TRBJ2-3, reads DSGVTQTPKHLITATGQRVTLRCSPRSGDLSVYWYQQSLDQGLQFLIQYYNGEERAKGNILERFSAQQFPDLHSELNLSSLELGDSALYFCASTGRGPADTQYFGPGTRLTVL.

This clonotype appeared a few times. The CDR3 nucleotides are TGTGCCAGTAGTATAGAGGGCCCTCGCTACAATGAGCAGTTCTTC. Translating gives CASSIEGPRYNEQFF. The V call is TRBV19, the J call TRBJ2-1; the D is unclear. The germline V and J ends were trimmed by 0 bases and 3 bases, with 9 bases remaining between them. Germline CDR1 reads LNHDA; CDR2 reads SQIVND (reference sequence). This CDR3 is built from 15 residues.

The chain joins TRBV7-6 to TRBJ1-5; no definite D call. Per the germline V gene, CDR1 is SGHVS and CDR2 is FNYEAQ. Trimming pared 1 base from V and 4 bases from J, leaving 20 bases between. The CDR3 covers 18 residues. This CDR3 reads CASSLGFGPVGLNQPQHF. The CDR3 DNA follows: TGTGCCAGCAGCTTAGGATTCGGGCCGGTGGGGTTAAATCAGCCCCAGCATTTT.

This clonotype was picked up a small number of times. V and J are TRBV27 and TRBJ2-7; D is uncertain. From germline, CDR1 is MNHEY and CDR2 SMNVEV (reference sequence). This CDR3 region has 13 residues. The V end lost 3 bases, the J end lost 3 bases, and 9 bases lay between the germline ends. CDR3 sequence: CASSFLPSYEQYF. The CDR3 DNA sequence: TGTGCCAGCAGTTTCCTGCCCAGCTACGAGCAGTACTTC.

The rearrangement uses TRBV5-1 and TRBJ1-6; 8 nucleotides agree with TRBD1. There are 15 residues in the CDR3. The V gene end was trimmed by 2 bases and the J gene end by 9 bases; junction bases not matched to a gene: 7. Germline V gene sequence: CDR1 SGHRS, CDR2 YFSETQ. Here the CDR3 reads CASSFAQGAGSPLHF. The CDR3, as DNA: TGCGCCAGCAGCTTTGCCCAGGGGGCCGGTTCACCCCTCCACTTT.

The J gene is TRBJ1-6, the V gene TRBV11-2; D gene ambiguous. Trimming shortened V by 5 bases and J by 6 bases, and 14 bases separated the two germline ends. The CDR3 is 15 residues long. CDR1 and CDR2 from the germline V gene are SGHAT and FQNNGV. CDR3 loop: CASSQTRAGNSPLHF. The CDR3 DNA is TGTGCCAGCAGCCAAACCAGAGCGGGTAATTCACCCCTCCACTTT.

The J gene is TRBJ1-1, the V gene TRBV30; D is ambiguous. Germline-derived CDR1 and CDR2 are GTSNPN and SVGIG (reference sequence). V lost 3 bases, J lost 1 base, and 9 bases lay in between. The CDR3 length is 13 residues. CDR3 coding DNA: TGTGCCTGGAGCCCAGACTCGAACACTGAAGCTTTCTTT. This encodes CAWSPDSNTEAFF.

The gene calls are TRBV6-5 and TRBJ2-7; 10 bases fit TRBD1. CDR3 size: 15 residues. Germline V CDR1 and CDR2: MNHEY, SVGAGI. V lost 5 bases to trimming and J lost 4 bases; unmatched junction nucleotides: 8. This CDR3 reads CASSTGDRGRYEQYF. The CDR3 coding sequence is TGTGCCAGCAGTACCGGGGACAGGGGAAGATACGAGCAGTACTTC.

The chain carries TRBV3-1 and TRBJ2-1; TRBD2 matches 11 bases. The CDR3 runs 16 residues. Trimming at V came to 0 bases and at J to 8 bases, leaving 6 bases not matched to a gene. The germline CDR1 and CDR2 sequences are LGHDT and YNNKEL (reference sequence). CDR3 DNA: TGTGCCAGCAGCCAAGATTCCCTAGCGGGGGGAGATGAGCAGTTCTTC. It specifies CASSQDSLAGGDEQFF.

This clonotype was observed a few times. The chain recombines TRBV7-8 with TRBJ2-1, with D perhaps given as TRBD1 or TRBD2 (6 bases each). Trimming took off 5 bases at V and 4 bases at J, with 15 bases between the two ends. The CDR3 consists of 15 residues. CDR1 and CDR2 (germline): SGHVS, FQNEAQ. In nucleotides, the CDR3 is TGTGCCAGCAGCCCGGGGGCCCGGTCATACAATGAGCAGTTCTTC. Its translation is CASSPGARSYNEQFF.

This clonotype was picked up a small number of times. The CDR3 coding sequence is TGTGCCAGCAGCCAAGTACAAGAGACCCAGTACTTC. Protein: CASSQVQETQYF. J is TRBJ2-5 and V is TRBV3-1; D remains ambiguous. Germline CDR1 LGHDT, CDR2 YNNKEL (reference sequence). V was trimmed by 1 base and J by 2 bases, leaving 2 bases between them. The CDR3 runs 12 residues.

This sequence joins TRBV30 and TRBJ1-1; a weak D match, TRBD1 (6 bases). V shed 8 bases and J shed 3 bases, with 10 bases lying between them. Germline V CDR1 and CDR2: GTSNPN, SVGIG (reference sequence). This CDR3 has 11 residues. DNA for the CDR3: TGTGCCACGGACAGTTACACTGAAGCTTTCTTT. Amino acids: CATDSYTEAFF.

This clonotype is classed as medium-sized (0.01 to 0.1%). This rearrangement joins TRBV28 to TRBJ2-7, with D perhaps TRBD1 (5 bases). Germline values: CDR1 MDHEN, CDR2 SYDVKM. V shed 5 bases and J shed 2 bases, with 10 bases lying between them. This CDR3 is 13 amino acids long. This CDR3 is CASSPDSTYEQYF. The CDR3 DNA reads as TGTGCCAGCAGTCCCGACAGTACCTACGAGCAGTACTTC.

This clonotype occurred many times. The V call is TRBV5-6, the J call TRBJ1-3; no definite D call. CDR1 SGHDT and CDR2 YYEEEE come from the germline V gene. Trimming took off 2 bases at V and 4 bases at J, with 19 bases between the two ends. The CDR3 consists of 17 residues. CDR3 residues: CASSFKGSPVAGNTIYF. CDR3 bases: TGTGCCAGCAGCTTTAAGGGCTCGCCCGTGGCAGGAAACACCATATATTTT.

The rearrangement links TRBV6-5 to TRBJ2-1; D call uncertain. Trimming removed 8 bases at V and 3 bases at J, with 11 bases between. Germline V gene lookup returns CDR1 MNHEY and CDR2 SVGAGI. This CDR3 contains 13 residues. This chain's CDR3 is CASGVKFYNEQFF. The CDR3 DNA is TGTGCCAGCGGGGTGAAGTTCTACAATGAGCAGTTCTTC.

The V call is TRBV12-3 or TRBV12-4, the J call TRBJ1-1; D is unresolved. The V and J ends lost 7 bases and 7 bases respectively, with 16 bases between them. This CDR3 is 13 amino acids long. The CDR3 loop is CASTPGILSEAFF. The CDR3 DNA reads TGTGCCAGCACCCCGGGGATTTTGAGTGAAGCTTTCTTT.